This T cell receptor beta chain was captured by sequencing in a study of early T cells in non-severe SARS-CoV-2 infection. Looking at the study overall: Chains were not paired, and sequencing was done on bulk RNA from unsorted whole blood.

Study-wide points: VDJdb matching skewed toward anti-spike CD8 responses, missing private and CD4 specificities.

This clonotype was found a few times. Its antigen is unidentified. The germline V gene has CDR1 SGHDT and CDR2 YYEEEE. This CDR3 region has 13 residues. Trimming cost V 4 bases and J 6 bases, with 13 bases left between them. Each CDR3 protein gets one entry after TCRdb re-called the 5' RACE reads with MiXCR. The table has 50,000 or so distinct CDR3 sequences, about 4.2% seen once. This sequence originates from an adult who was a healthcare worker with PCR-confirmed SARS-CoV-2 infection or an uninfected control (not recorded which). The source material was whole blood. The chain combines TRBV5-6 with TRBJ1-2; no reliable D call. Written as DNA, the CDR3 is TGTGCCAGCAGCCCGCTTGGTGGGGATGGCTACACCTTC. It yields the protein CASSPLGGDGYTF. The complete variable domain, with remaining parts taken from reference TRBV5-6 and TRBJ1-2, reads DAGVTQSPTHLIKTRGQQVTLRCSPKSGHDTVSWYQQALGQGPQFIFQYYEEEERQRGNFPDRFSGHQFPNYSSELNVNALLLGDSALYLCASSPLGGDGYTFGSGTRLTVV.